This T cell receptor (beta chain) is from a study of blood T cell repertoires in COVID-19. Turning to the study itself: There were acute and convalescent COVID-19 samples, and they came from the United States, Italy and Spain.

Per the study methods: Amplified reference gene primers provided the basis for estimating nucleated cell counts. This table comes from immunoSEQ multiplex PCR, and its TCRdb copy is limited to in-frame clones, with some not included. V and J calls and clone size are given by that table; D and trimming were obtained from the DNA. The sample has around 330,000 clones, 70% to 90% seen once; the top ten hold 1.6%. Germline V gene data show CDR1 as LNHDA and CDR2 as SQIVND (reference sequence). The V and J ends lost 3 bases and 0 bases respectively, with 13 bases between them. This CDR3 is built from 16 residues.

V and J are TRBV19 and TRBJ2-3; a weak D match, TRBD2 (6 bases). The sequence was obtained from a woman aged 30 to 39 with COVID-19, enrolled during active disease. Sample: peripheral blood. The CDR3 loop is CASSINSGTSTDTQYF. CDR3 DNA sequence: TGTGCCAGTAGTATTAACTCCGGGACTAGCACAGATACGCAGTATTTT.